This TCR beta chain was found in a study of cytomegalovirus exposure and HLA in healthy donors. CDR1 and CDR2 (germline): SGHRS, YFSETQ. Trimming removed 0 bases at V and 4 bases at J, with 11 bases between. The CDR3 length is 15 residues. TCRdb's table, derived via immunoSEQ multiplex PCR, lists solely in-frame clones and lacks some. Here the sample spans about 340,000 clones, around 86% being singletons. The source material was PBMCs. The TCR comes from a woman in her late teens or twenties in good health and CMV-seronegative. This rearrangement joins TRBV5-1 to TRBJ1-5; a possible D gene is TRBD1 (5 bases). The CDR3: CASSLDPGGNQPQHF. For the CDR3, the DNA is TGCGCCAGCAGCTTGGATCCCGGGGGGAATCAGCCCCAGCATTTT.